A single sample is the source of the 20 T cell receptor beta chains below, sequenced in a study of blood T cell repertoires in COVID-19. The assay was immunoSEQ multiplex PCR, and TCRdb's table has in-frame clones only and misses some. Here the sample spans about 80,000 clones, under 85% being singletons. Sequencing input: peripheral blood. Every receptor here comes from a human donor in a cohort sampled during active COVID-19.

The chain carries TRBV3-1 (or the pseudogene TRBV3-2) and TRBJ1-6; D ambiguous. Germline values: CDR1 LGHDT, CDR2 YNNKEL (reference sequence). V shed 1 base and J shed 8 bases, with 12 bases lying between them. The CDR3 is made up of 15 amino acids. DNA of the CDR3: TGTGCCAGCAGCCAAGTGTACGGGAATTATTCACCCCTCCACTTT. It encodes CASSQVYGNYSPLHF.

The V gene is TRBV7-6, the J gene TRBJ2-7; TRBD2 aligns across 12 bases. The CDR3 has 15 amino acids. With V trimmed by 5 bases and J by 2 bases, 4 bases remained unmatched. Germline V lookup: CDR1 SGHVS, CDR2 FNYEAQ. The CDR3: CASSPLAGGTYEQYF. In nucleotides, the CDR3 is TGTGCCAGCAGCCCACTAGCGGGGGGAACCTACGAGCAGTACTTC.

The rearrangement links TRBV19 to TRBJ2-7; D possibly corresponds to TRBD2 (5 bases). There are 16 residues in the CDR3. Trimming cost V 1 base and J 1 base, with 14 bases left between them. CDR1 LNHDA and CDR2 SQIVND come from the germline V gene (reference sequence). The CDR3 sequence is CASSIVSAGGSYEQYF. Here the CDR3 DNA reads TGTGCCAGTAGTATAGTTAGTGCGGGTGGATCCTACGAGCAGTACTTC.

CDR3 in amino acids: CASSLGRLNTEAFF. The CDR3 nucleotides are TGTGCCAGCAGTTTAGGCAGGTTAAACACTGAAGCTTTCTTT. This chain connects TRBV28 to TRBJ1-1, with no clear D. The CDR3 extends over 14 amino acids. Trimming took 2 bases from V and 2 from J, leaving 9 bases between them. Germline V gene data show CDR1 as MDHEN and CDR2 as SYDVKM.

This chain links TRBV2 with TRBJ2-1; 11 bases are a match to TRBD2. The CDR3 is made up of 18 amino acids. J was trimmed by 5 bases and V by 6 bases; bases with no gene match: 15. Germline lookup yields CDR1 SNHLY and CDR2 FYNNEI. CDR3 residues: CASRPTSGGIRRDNEQFF. The CDR3 nucleotides read TGTGCCAGCAGACCAACTAGCGGGGGAATCCGCCGTGACAATGAGCAGTTCTTC. Drawing the rest from reference TRBV2 and TRBJ2-1, the complete variable domain is EPEVTQTPSHQVTQMGQEVILRCVPISNHLYFYWYRQILGQKVEFLVSFYNNEISEKSEIFDDQFSVERPDGSNFTLKIRSTKLEDSAMYFCASRPTSGGIRRDNEQFFGPGTRLTVL.

The rearrangement links TRBV28 to TRBJ2-2; D is perhaps TRBD2 (5 bases). With 10 bases removed from V and 5 bases from J, the gap between germline ends came to 17 bases. CDR3 length: 14 amino acids. Germline-derived CDR1 and CDR2 are MDHEN and SYDVKM. CDR3 sequence: CAIKRSSGTGELFF. The CDR3 region has the DNA TGTGCCATAAAACGGAGTTCGGGAACCGGGGAGCTGTTTTTT.

This clone was counted between two and nine times. CDR3 amino acids: CASSESVRYENQPQHF. The CDR3 DNA follows: TGCGCCAGCAGTGAGTCGGTGAGATACGAGAATCAGCCCCAGCATTTT. This chain joins TRBV10-1 and TRBJ1-5; unclear D gene. The V and J ends lost 0 bases and 4 bases respectively, with 13 bases between them. Germline lookup yields CDR1 WNHNN and CDR2 SYGVQD (reference sequence). The CDR3 has 16 residues.

As regards this clone: Compared with germline, one end of the junction differs, possibly owing to a read error. The chain recombines TRBV6-5 with TRBJ2-3; 8 bases agree with TRBD2. The CDR3 spans 13 residues. Germline lookup yields CDR1 MNHEY and CDR2 SVGAGI. The CDR3 DNA reads as TGTGTCAGCAGTCCAGCGGGAGTGGGTACGCAGTATTTT. It yields the protein CVSSPAGVGTQYF.

This sequence joins TRBV3-1 (or the pseudogene TRBV3-2) and TRBJ2-1; 11 bases line up with TRBD2. The CDR3 totals 14 residues. V was pared by 4 bases and J by 11 bases, with 7 bases of the junction left unmatched. Per the germline V gene, CDR1 is LGHDT and CDR2 is YNNKEL (reference sequence). CDR3 sequence reads: CASSPGGTSGKQFF. In DNA form, the CDR3 reads TGTGCCAGCAGCCCAGGAGGGACTAGCGGTAAGCAGTTCTTC.

V and J are TRBV5-1 and TRBJ2-5, with D tentatively TRBD1 (6 bases). This CDR3 spans 14 amino acids. The germline V gene has CDR1 SGHRS and CDR2 YFSETQ. Trimming removed 2 bases at V and 5 bases at J, with 13 bases between. The CDR3 DNA sequence: TGCGCCAGCAGCTTACGGGGCAGGGGTGAGACCCAGTACTTC. It encodes CASSLRGRGETQYF.

This chain connects TRBV10-1 to TRBJ2-2; D gene ambiguous. The CDR3 extends over 13 amino acids. Trimming took off 10 bases at V and 5 bases at J, with 14 bases between the two ends. Looked up from germline, CDR1 is WNHNN and CDR2 is SYGVQD (reference sequence). The CDR3 region is CATAGSETGELFF. The CDR3 coding sequence is TGCGCCACTGCCGGGTCGGAAACCGGGGAGCTGTTTTTT.

This clone has only one observation. The chain combines TRBV7-3 with TRBJ2-1; 10 bases fit TRBD2. The V and J ends lost 5 bases and 6 bases, in that order; junction bases with no gene match: 10. The CDR3 spans 16 residues. Per germline, CDR1 SGHTA and CDR2 FQGTGA. The CDR3 loop reads CASSTAGTSDGNEQFF. The CDR3 DNA reads TGTGCCAGCAGCACCGCCGGGACTAGCGACGGCAATGAGCAGTTCTTC.

V and J are TRBV2 and TRBJ1-6; D remains ambiguous. V shed 7 bases and J shed 7 bases, with 17 bases lying between them. Germline V CDR1 and CDR2: SNHLY, FYNNEI. The CDR3 is made up of 15 amino acids. The CDR3 DNA reads as TGTGCCAGCACCCGACCCCGGGGAGGGAATTCACCCCTCCACTTT. It translates to CASTRPRGGNSPLHF.

J is TRBJ2-7 and V is TRBV11-2; the match to TRBD1 covers 7 bases. Germline assignment: CDR1 SGHAT and CDR2 FQNNGV. Trimming cost V 0 bases and J 7 bases; bases outside gene matches: 6. CDR3 length equals 14 residues. CDR3 amino acids: CASSLDRGGAEQYF. DNA of the CDR3: TGTGCCAGCAGCTTAGATAGAGGGGGCGCAGAGCAGTACTTC.

The V and J genes are TRBV7-9 and TRBJ1-3; unclear D gene. Germline loops: CDR1 SEHNR, CDR2 FQNEAQ (reference sequence). V gave up 5 bases and J gave up 2 bases, with 16 bases separating them. CDR3 length: 16 residues. CDR3 amino acids: CASSERIQSTGNTIYF. In DNA, the CDR3 is TGTGCCAGCAGCGAGCGGATCCAAAGCACTGGAAACACCATATATTTT.

The gene calls are TRBV2 and TRBJ1-1; TRBD1 might be the D (5 bases). CDR3 length equals 13 residues. Trimming pared 6 bases from V and 1 base from J, leaving 9 bases between. Germline lookup yields CDR1 SNHLY and CDR2 FYNNEI. The CDR3 nucleotides read TGTGCCAGCAGCCTCGGACAGAACACTGAAGCTTTCTTT. Its translation: CASSLGQNTEAFF.

The chain carries TRBV7-3 and TRBJ2-5, with 8 bases identical to TRBD1. Germline CDR1 and CDR2: SGHTA and FQGTGA. The ends lost 2 bases at V and 4 bases at J; junction bases unmatched: 6. There are 15 residues in the CDR3. CDR3 protein: CASSLAGGYGETQYF. The CDR3 DNA follows: TGTGCCAGCAGCTTAGCAGGGGGCTATGGAGAGACCCAGTACTTC. The complete variable domain, with remaining parts taken from reference TRBV7-3 and TRBJ2-5, reads GAGVSQTPSNKVTEKGKYVELRCDPISGHTALYWYRQSLGQGPEFLIYFQGTGAADDSGLPNDRFFAVRPEGSVSTLKIQRTERGDSAVYLCASSLAGGYGETQYFGPGTRLLVL.

The chain recombines TRBV5-4 with TRBJ1-1; 8 bases agree with TRBD1. The germline CDR1 and CDR2 sequences are SGHNT and YYREEE (reference sequence). The V and J ends lost 3 bases and 1 base, in that order; junction bases with no gene match: 5. This CDR3 is 15 amino acids long. CDR3 DNA: TGTGCCAGCAGCTCACAGGGGGGAGGGAACACTGAAGCTTTCTTT. Protein product: CASSSQGGGNTEAFF.

The genes are TRBV10-3 and TRBJ1-4; D is perhaps TRBD1 (5 bases). This CDR3 spans 19 amino acids. Looked up from germline, CDR1 is ENHRY and CDR2 is SYGVKD. The CDR3 sequence: CGRQWLGSEPTLVVRKLFF. The CDR3 nucleotides are TGTGGGAGACAGTGGTTAGGGTCCGAGCCAACCTTAGTTGTTCGAAAACTGTTTTTT.

The rearrangement links TRBV27 to TRBJ2-7; 14 bases are shared with TRBD2. From germline, CDR1 is MNHEY and CDR2 SMNVEV (reference sequence). The ends lost 4 bases at V and 3 bases at J; junction bases unmatched: 11. The CDR3 spans 18 residues. The chain's CDR3 is CASSWASPGLAGDYEQYF. The CDR3 nucleotides read TGTGCCAGCAGTTGGGCCTCCCCGGGACTAGCGGGGGACTACGAGCAGTACTTC.